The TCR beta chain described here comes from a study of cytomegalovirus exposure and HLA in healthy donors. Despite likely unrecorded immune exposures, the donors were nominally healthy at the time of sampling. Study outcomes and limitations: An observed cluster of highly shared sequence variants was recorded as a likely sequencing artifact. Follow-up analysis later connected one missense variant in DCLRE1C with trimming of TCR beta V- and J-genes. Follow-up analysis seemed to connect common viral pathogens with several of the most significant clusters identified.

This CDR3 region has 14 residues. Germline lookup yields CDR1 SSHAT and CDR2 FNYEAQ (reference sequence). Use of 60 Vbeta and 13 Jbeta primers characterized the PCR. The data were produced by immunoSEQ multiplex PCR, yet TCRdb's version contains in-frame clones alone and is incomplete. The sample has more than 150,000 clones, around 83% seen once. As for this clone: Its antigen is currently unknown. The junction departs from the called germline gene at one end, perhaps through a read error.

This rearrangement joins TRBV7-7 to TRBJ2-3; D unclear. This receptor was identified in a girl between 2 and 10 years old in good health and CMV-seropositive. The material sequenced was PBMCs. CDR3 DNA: TGTGCTAGCAGCTTAGTTGCGGGCACAGATACGCAGTATTTT. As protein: CASSLVAGTDTQYF.